This TCR beta chain was observed in a study of T cell repertoires in cytomegalovirus infection. The CDR3 has 13 amino acids. Trimming removed 1 base at V and 8 bases at J, with 11 bases between. Germline values: CDR1 SGHTA, CDR2 FQGNSA. Study conclusions and caveats: CMV-specific TCR beta clonotypes restricted by HLA-C were the ones dominating the ex vivo response.

The sample holds many counts of this clonotype. Its antigen is unidentified. Via MiXCR, TCRdb re-called the reads, giving one row per CDR3 protein. The sample contains 250,000 to 300,000 distinct CDR3 sequences, roughly 10% of which appear only once. The rearrangement joins TRBV7-2 to TRBJ1-2, with no clear D. Sequencing input: PBMCs. This clonotype originated in a human donor in good health (CMV status not recorded). Some clones in this sample may be carry-over from other donors' samples. CDR3 sequence: CASSLELQYGYTF. The CDR3 nucleotides are TGTGCCAGCAGCTTAGAGTTACAGTACGGCTACACCTTC. Full variable domain (rest looked up from reference TRBV7-2 and TRBJ1-2): GAGVSQSPSNKVTEKGKDVELRCDPISGHTALYWYRQSLGQGLEFLIYFQGNSAPDKSGLPSDRFSAERTGGSVSTLTIQRTQQEDSAVYLCASSLELQYGYTFGSGTRLTVV.